This T cell receptor (beta chain) was observed in a study of PD-L1 blockade in urothelial cancer. Whole-study context: The researchers analyzed blood 3 weeks (second dose) and 6 weeks after treatment start.

Assay used: immunoSEQ multiplex PCR; TCRdb lists only in-frame clones, some missing. The data hold some 67,000 clones, with about 89% observed a single time. The CDR3 consists of 15 residues. The V gene's germline CDR1 is SGHTS and CDR2 YDEGEE. The V end lost 0 bases, the J end lost 5 bases, and 14 bases lay between the germline ends. The chain employs TRBV5-8 and TRBJ2-5, with unresolved D. This clonotype was sampled from a man aged 55 to 70 with urothelial cancer. The sequenced sample was PBMCs, obtained around atezolizumab (anti-PD-L1) treatment. The CDR3 DNA follows: TGTGCCAGCAGCTTGGATTCCCCGGGTCTGGAGACCCAGTACTTC. Its protein is CASSLDSPGLETQYF.